One and the same sample provided the 21 T cell receptor beta chains below, sequenced in a study of T-cell reconstitution after alpha-beta-depleted transplantation in children. Unique molecular identifiers were incorporated when the TCRbeta library was constructed. From the PCR reads, TCRdb called clonotypes with MiXCR, one entry per CDR3 protein. The sample yields hundreds of thousands of distinct CDR3 sequences, about an eighth seen once. The specimen comprised PBMCs, sampled before TCRalphabeta/CD19-depleted stem cell transplant. Receptor source: a girl aged 2 to 10 with congenital amegakaryocytic thrombocytopenia, due to receive a stem cell transplant.

This clonotype was seen only a few times. The V call is TRBV5-1, the J call TRBJ2-7; maybe TRBD2 (6 bases). Trimming removed 4 bases from V and 0 bases from J, with 17 bases in between. CDR3 size: 16 residues. Germline V gene lookup returns CDR1 SGHRS and CDR2 YFSETQ. CDR3 in amino acids: CASSRSGLRSSYEQYF. CDR3 bases: TGCGCCAGCAGCCGCTCGGGACTCCGAAGCTCCTACGAGCAGTACTTC.

The genes are TRBV15 and TRBJ2-1; 8 bases line up with TRBD2. CDR3 length equals 15 residues. The trim removed 1 base at V and 5 bases at J, leaving 4 bases unmatched. Germline CDR1 is LNHNV and CDR2 is YYDKDF (reference sequence). The CDR3: CATSRGAGAHNEQFF. CDR3 DNA sequence: TGTGCCACCAGCAGAGGAGCGGGAGCCCACAATGAGCAGTTCTTC.

This rearrangement joins TRBV5-1 to TRBJ1-2, with a possible D match to TRBD1 (6 bases). CDR1 is SGHRS and CDR2 is YFSETQ in the germline V gene. The CDR3 consists of 16 residues. V lost 0 bases to trimming and J lost 5 bases, with 17 bases between them. CDR3 region: CASSLVTGGDVYGYTF. In DNA form, the CDR3 reads TGCGCCAGCAGCTTGGTGACAGGCGGCGACGTTTATGGCTACACCTTC.

In this sample, this clonotype turned up many times. The V and J genes are TRBV20-1 and TRBJ2-3, with 8 bases fitting TRBD2. Germline V gene sequence: CDR1 DFQATT, CDR2 SNEGSKA (reference sequence). J gave up 4 bases and V 6 bases, and 9 bases lay outside the gene matches. The CDR3 runs 14 residues. DNA for the CDR3: TGCAGTGCGGGCCCGATAGCGGGACCAGATACGCAGTATTTT. It yields the protein CSAGPIAGPDTQYF.

Ten or more counts support this clonotype. This rearrangement joins TRBV15 to TRBJ2-1; TRBD2 matches 8 bases. Germline V gives CDR1 LNHNV, CDR2 YYDKDF (reference sequence). The trim removed 5 bases at V and 2 bases at J, leaving 5 bases unmatched. The CDR3 sequence is 15 residues long. The CDR3 DNA follows: TGTGCCACCAGCTACACTAGCGGTACCTACAATGAGCAGTTCTTC. It translates to CATSYTSGTYNEQFF. Drawing the rest from reference TRBV15 and TRBJ2-1, the complete variable domain is DAMVIQNPRYQVTQFGKPVTLSCSQTLNHNVMYWYQQKSSQAPKLLFHYYDKDFNNEADTPDNFQSRRPNTSFCFLDIRSPGLGDTAMYLCATSYTSGTYNEQFFGPGTRLTVL.

This clonotype was recorded many times. The chain uses TRBV12-3 or TRBV12-4 and TRBJ2-1; tentatively, D is TRBD1 (6 bases). This CDR3 contains 15 residues. V was clipped by 5 bases and J by 8 bases, with 19 bases between them. The CDR3 DNA follows: TGTGCCAGCAGTACCGCAAGCAGGGGATTGGATGAGCAGTTCTTC. It translates to CASSTASRGLDEQFF.

J is TRBJ2-7 and V is TRBV28, with TRBD2 matching 13 bases. The CDR3 covers 14 residues. The V and J ends lost 7 bases and 4 bases, in that order; junction bases with no gene match: 4. The germline V gene encodes CDR1 MDHEN and CDR2 SYDVKM. Written as DNA, the CDR3 is TGTGCCAGCATGACTAGCGGGAGGTCGTACGAGCAGTACTTC. Its translation is CASMTSGRSYEQYF. Supplemented by reference TRBV28 and TRBJ2-7, the full variable domain reads DVKVTQSSRYLVKRTGEKVFLECVQDMDHENMFWYRQDPGLGLRLIYFSYDVKMKEKGDIPEGYSVSREKKERFSLILESASTNQTSMYLCASMTSGRSYEQYFGPGTRLTVT.

At least ten counts were recorded for this clonotype. The gene calls are TRBV7-2 and TRBJ2-7, with 10 positions matching TRBD2. The CDR3 runs to 15 residues. Trimming at V came to 5 bases and at J to 4 bases, leaving 8 bases not matched to a gene. The V gene's germline CDR1 is SGHTA and CDR2 FQGNSA. CDR3 DNA: TGTGCCAGCAGCATCGGACTAGCGGAGGCTTACGAGCAGTACTTC. It specifies CASSIGLAEAYEQYF.

A few counts support this clonotype. The chain employs TRBV11-2 and TRBJ2-3; the D gene is possibly TRBD2 (7 bases). Trimming shortened V by 1 base and J by 0 bases, and 17 bases separated the two germline ends. The CDR3 totals 18 residues. The germline V gene encodes CDR1 SGHAT and CDR2 FQNNGV. The DNA for the CDR3 is TGTGCCAGCAGCTTAGGGGGGAGGGGGAGGGCCAGCACAGATACGCAGTATTTT. It codes for CASSLGGRGRASTDTQYF.

The CDR3 nucleotides are TGCAGTGCTAGAGATCGGTCAAACCCGGCCTTTGAGCAGTACTTC. Its protein is CSARDRSNPAFEQYF. The chain employs TRBV20-1 and TRBJ2-7; no clear D. CDR3 size: 15 residues. V lost 0 bases to trimming and J lost 7 bases, with 19 bases between them. Germline assignment: CDR1 DFQATT and CDR2 SNEGSKA (reference sequence).

V gene TRBV5-1 combines with J gene TRBJ2-1, with TRBD2 matching over 13 bases. CDR1 and CDR2 from the germline V gene are SGHRS and YFSETQ. The CDR3 runs 17 residues. Trimming took 5 bases from V and 3 from J; bases not matched to a gene: 8. The CDR3 sequence: CASRPRLAGGNYNEQFF. The CDR3, as DNA: TGCGCCAGCAGACCTAGACTAGCGGGAGGAAACTACAATGAGCAGTTCTTC.

This clonotype was found many times. The genes are TRBV10-3 and TRBJ2-3; 14 positions agree with TRBD2. Germline V gene lookup returns CDR1 ENHRY and CDR2 SYGVKD. Germline trimming cut 6 bases from V and 2 bases from J; bases unmatched to any gene: 13. CDR3 size: 19 residues. CDR3 coding DNA: TGTGCCATCAGGGGATCCCCGGGACTAGCGGGAGAGCCCACAGATACGCAGTATTTT. Translation: CAIRGSPGLAGEPTDTQYF.

V usage is TRBV12-3 or TRBV12-4 and J usage is TRBJ1-6, with D tentatively TRBD1 (6 bases). V dropped 9 bases and J dropped 5 bases, with 14 bases sitting between them. The CDR3 is 14 residues long. The CDR3 region is CASRGGSDNSPLHF. As DNA, the CDR3 is TGTGCCAGTCGGGGGGGCAGCGATAATTCACCCCTCCACTTT.

This clonotype has a handful of counts. The rearrangement joins TRBV7-2 to TRBJ2-5, with 12 positions matching TRBD2. This CDR3 has 15 residues. Germline CDR1 is SGHTA and CDR2 is FQGNSA. Trimming removed 11 bases from V and 2 bases from J; junction bases left unmatched: 9. The CDR3 DNA reads as TGTGCCGGCTCATTCCTAGCGGGGGGGCAAGAGACCCAGTACTTC. Translated, it gives CAGSFLAGGQETQYF.

In its sample, this clonotype was seen a few times. The chain's CDR3 is CASSFDRGTGLGEQYF. In DNA, the CDR3 is TGCGCCAGCAGCTTCGACCGTGGGACAGGCCTAGGCGAGCAGTACTTC. The gene calls are TRBV5-1 and TRBJ2-7; 8 bases match TRBD1. The CDR3 is made up of 16 amino acids. V shed 2 bases, J shed 6 bases, and the junction held 13 bases outside the gene matches. Germline lookup yields CDR1 SGHRS and CDR2 YFSETQ. The whole variable domain, filled in from reference TRBV5-1 and TRBJ2-7, reads KAGVTQTPRYLIKTRGQQVTLSCSPISGHRSVSWYQQTPGQGLQFLFEYFSETQRNKGNFPGRFSGRQFSNSRSEMNVSTLELGDSALYLCASSFDRGTGLGEQYFGPGTRLTVT.

This clonotype has more than one count but fewer than ten. The rearrangement joins TRBV7-8 to TRBJ1-1; D remains ambiguous. The CDR3 has 20 residues. V was clipped by 4 bases and J by 3 bases, with 30 bases between them. The V gene's germline CDR1 is SGHVS and CDR2 FQNEAQ. The CDR3 DNA sequence: TGTGCCAGCAGCTCGAGAGCTTTACCCGGAGGAGCTCTAAAGGACACTGAAGCTTTCTTT. Encoded protein: CASSSRALPGGALKDTEAFF.

This clonotype has a count of ten or more. This chain uses TRBV5-1 with TRBJ2-2, with unresolved D. Germline loops: CDR1 SGHRS, CDR2 YFSETQ. The V and J ends lost 0 bases and 0 bases respectively, with 9 bases between them. The CDR3 contains 16 residues. The CDR3 bases are TGCGCCAGCAGCTTGGGGAACAGCGCGAACACCGGGGAGCTGTTTTTT. Encoded protein: CASSLGNSANTGELFF.

This clonotype was seen only a few times. The rearrangement links TRBV3-1 to TRBJ1-5; D call uncertain. Trimming pared 1 base from V and 0 bases from J, leaving 13 bases between. The CDR3 length is 17 residues. The V gene's germline CDR1 is LGHDT and CDR2 YNNKEL (reference sequence). The CDR3 is CASSQGGGQYSNQPQHF. CDR3 nucleotides: TGTGCCAGCAGCCAAGGAGGAGGCCAATATAGCAATCAGCCCCAGCATTTT. Variable domain in full (rest from reference TRBV3-1 and TRBJ1-5): DTAVSQTPKYLVTQMGNDKSIKCEQNLGHDTMYWYKQDSKKFLKIMFSYNNKELIINETVPNRFSPKSPDKAHLNLHINSLELGDSAVYFCASSQGGGQYSNQPQHFGDGTRLSIL.

In its sample, this clonotype was seen a few times. This chain links TRBV12-3 or TRBV12-4 with TRBJ1-3; D gene uncertain. The CDR3 length is 14 residues. Deletions cut 4 bases from V and 2 bases from J, with 9 bases between. In DNA form, the CDR3 reads TGTGCCAGCAGTTCTGGGCCGGCTGGAAACACCATATATTTT. The encoded protein is CASSSGPAGNTIYF.

Ten or more counts support this clonotype. CDR3 sequence: CASSRSGSRTDTQYF. For the CDR3, the DNA is TGTGCCAGCAGCCGCAGCGGGAGTAGAACAGATACGCAGTATTTT. This chain links TRBV7-3 with TRBJ2-3; 8 bases map to TRBD2. Germline assignment: CDR1 SGHTA and CDR2 FQGTGA. The J segment lost 3 bases and the V segment lost 5 bases, leaving 7 bases of the junction unmatched. The CDR3 extends over 15 amino acids.

With regard to this clonotype: A much larger clone differs by one base, so this may be a read error. The rearrangement joins TRBV12-3 or TRBV12-4 to TRBJ1-1, with 11 positions matching TRBD1. The CDR3 runs to 15 residues. The junction had 6 bases not matched to a gene; V was cut back by 5 bases and J by 4 bases. CDR3 sequence (DNA): TGTGCCAGCAGTGCATTGGGGACAGGGGGCACTGAAGCTTTCTTT. Translated, it gives CASSALGTGGTEAFF.